This passage covers 13 T cell receptor beta chains from one sample sequenced in a study of T cells in Graves' hyperthyroidism and ophthalmopathy. From RNA transcripts, TCR beta CDR3 regions were amplified. The HTBI primer set drove a first-round RT-PCR of the TCR CDR3. From the multiplex PCR reads, TCRdb called clonotypes with MiXCR, one entry per CDR3 protein. The sample carries hundreds of thousands of distinct CDR3 sequences, roughly 22% recorded once. Sample: blood. The receptors stem from a man in his thirties or forties with Graves' ophthalmopathy.

This clonotype came up a few times. In DNA, the CDR3 is TGCAGCGTTGGTCAGGGGAGGATGAACACTGAAGCTTTCTTT. As protein: CSVGQGRMNTEAFF. The V gene is TRBV29-1, the J gene TRBJ1-1; the D gene is possibly TRBD1 (6 bases). V lost 4 bases and J lost 0, with 12 bases in between. Germline V lookup: CDR1 SQVTM, CDR2 ANQGSEA. This CDR3 has 14 amino acids.

This chain connects TRBV19 to TRBJ2-1, with 7 bases aligning to TRBD2. V dropped 5 bases and J dropped 6; count of bases not matched to a gene: 4. Germline V gives CDR1 LNHDA, CDR2 SQIVND (reference sequence). CDR3 length: 13 amino acids. The CDR3 reads CASSRASGNEQFF. CDR3 in DNA: TGTGCCAGTAGTCGGGCTAGCGGCAATGAGCAGTTCTTC.

This clonotype showed up just a few times. V gene TRBV20-1 combines with J gene TRBJ1-4; D is uncertain. Trimming shortened V by 2 bases and J by 2 bases, and 9 bases separated the two germline ends. The CDR3 has 14 residues. Per germline, CDR1 DFQATT and CDR2 SNEGSKA (reference sequence). Written as DNA, the CDR3 is TGCAGTGCTAGATACCCTGGGACTAATGAAAAACTGTTTTTT. Protein product: CSARYPGTNEKLFF.

This clonotype showed up many times. The gene calls are TRBV27 and TRBJ1-1, with 7 bases lining up with TRBD1. CDR1 and CDR2 from the germline V gene are MNHEY and SMNVEV (reference sequence). The CDR3 totals 14 residues. The V and J ends lost 5 bases and 0 bases, in that order; junction bases with no gene match: 3. This CDR3 reads CASSLDRVNTEAFF. CDR3 nucleotide sequence: TGTGCCAGCAGTCTAGACAGGGTGAACACTGAAGCTTTCTTT.

This clonotype showed up many times. The rearrangement uses TRBV20-1 and TRBJ2-3, with 14 bases lining up with TRBD2. The germline V gene has CDR1 DFQATT and CDR2 SNEGSKA (reference sequence). The CDR3 spans 15 residues. The CDR3 nucleotides are TGCAGCATAACCGGGACTAGCGGGAGTGCAGATACGCAGTATTTT. Protein sequence: CSITGTSGSADTQYF.

The chain couples TRBV19 to TRBJ2-1; D gene uncertain. Germline V CDR1 and CDR2: LNHDA, SQIVND (reference sequence). The CDR3 consists of 13 residues. With 4 bases removed from V and 2 bases from J, the gap between germline ends came to 6 bases. This chain's CDR3 is CASSTPPYNEQFF. CDR3 bases: TGTGCCAGTAGTACTCCGCCCTACAATGAGCAGTTCTTC.

The chain combines TRBV28 with TRBJ2-7; 8 bases agree with TRBD2. Germline CDR1 and CDR2: MDHEN and SYDVKM. The CDR3 length is 16 residues. V shed 5 bases and J 0 bases; nucleotides not matched to a gene: 9. CDR3: CASSGTRGTLSYEQYF. The CDR3 DNA reads as TGTGCCAGCAGTGGGACTAGGGGGACCCTCTCCTACGAGCAGTACTTC.

A few counts support this clonotype. The chain has TRBV9 and TRBJ2-1; D is unclear. The germline V and J ends were trimmed by 0 bases and 10 bases, with 5 bases remaining between them. The CDR3 extends over 11 amino acids. Germline V CDR1 and CDR2: SGDLS, YYNGEE. The CDR3 DNA sequence: TGTGCCAGCAGCGTAGCAGACGAGCAGTTCTTC. Translation gives CASSVADEQFF.

This chain joins TRBV6-2 or TRBV6-3 and TRBJ1-6; D remains ambiguous. The CDR3 has 17 amino acids. V gave up 2 bases and J gave up 0 bases, with 11 bases separating them. Germline V gene lookup returns CDR1 MNHEY and CDR2 SVGEGT. In nucleotides, the CDR3 is TGTGCCAGCAGTTACACGGGTGTTAACTCCTATAATTCACCCCTCCACTTT. This translates into CASSYTGVNSYNSPLHF.

The rearrangement joins TRBV5-1 to TRBJ2-1; D remains ambiguous. V was pared by 7 bases and J by 8 bases, with 16 bases between. Looked up from germline, CDR1 is SGHRS and CDR2 is YFSETQ. The CDR3 sequence is 13 residues long. DNA of the CDR3: TGCGCCAGCTGCCGGATCTTCGGAGATGAGCAGTTCTTC. Protein sequence: CASCRIFGDEQFF.

Only a few counts were recorded for this clonotype. The chain joins TRBV24-1 to TRBJ2-3; tentative D call: TRBD2 (6 bases). The CDR3 is 13 residues long. Germline V CDR1 and CDR2: KGHDR, SFDVKD. V dropped 6 bases and J dropped 2 bases, with 8 bases sitting between them. The CDR3 coding sequence is TGTGCCACCAGTCCTAGCGTCACAGATACGCAGTATTTT. It codes for CATSPSVTDTQYF.

This clonotype was seen at least ten times. The chain is built from TRBV11-2 and TRBJ2-3; D gene unclear. The CDR3 length is 11 residues. Looked up from germline, CDR1 is SGHAT and CDR2 is FQNNGV. V was pared by 5 bases and J by 5 bases, with 5 bases between. CDR3 nucleotides: TGTGCCAGCAGCCCCCTAGATACGCAGTATTTT. Translated, it gives CASSPLDTQYF.

The chain combines TRBV7-9 with TRBJ1-2, with 10 bases lining up with TRBD1. The CDR3 length is 15 residues. CDR1 is SEHNR and CDR2 is FQNEAQ in the germline V gene (reference sequence). V lost 5 bases, J lost 4 bases, and 7 bases stayed unmatched. This chain's CDR3 is CASSRQGASGYGYTF. The CDR3 DNA follows: TGTGCCAGCAGCAGACAGGGGGCTTCCGGCTATGGCTACACCTTC.